What follows describes a single TCR beta chain. What this receptor recognizes is not known. Base qualities are not recorded, but no much larger clone differs from it by a single base. At one collaborating source in Seattle, patients were enrolled during active infection and were followed longitudinally through the course of disease. Each collaborating institution followed its own protocols to collect whole blood in K2EDTA tubes. For TCRbeta analysis, collaborators shipped samples in one of three forms: frozen whole blood, isolated PBMCs, or DNA extracted from either of those sample types. V and J lose 2 bases and 8 bases, and a span of 24 bases separates them. Via the germline V gene, CDR1 is LGHNA and CDR2 YSLEER. The cysteine opens and the phenylalanine closes a CDR3 of 17 amino acids. Just the 51-base CDR3 DNA is kept, in frame starting at base 1. The data are from a study of blood T cell repertoires in COVID-19 (dated by TCRdb to 2020 to 2022). Context from the whole study: The collaborator samples originated in the United States, Italy and Spain and spanned the acute and convalescent phases of COVID-19. The prospective study material was composed of cDNA or gDNA derived from T cells, B-cell-depleted T cells, or PBMCs. The dataset comprised deeply sampled blood TCRbeta repertoires from subjects exposed to, actively infected with, or recovered from COVID-19. A freely available public database, intended as a resource for researchers studying the immune response to SARS-CoV-2, is where the repertoires were released. The samples were drawn from two sources: the first 160 participants of the ongoing ImmuneRACE study, and 1,254 subjects contributed by 6 global collaborators. Nearly every sample came with metadata listing a de-identified subject ID, COVID-19 status, age in years and sex. Where available, HLA class I and class II types were obtained from metadata supplied by the sample provider rather than from assay-based typing. General conclusions and limits of the study: How much clinical and demographic metadata was included differed by source and by participant, and the metadata was provided uncurated.

TCRbeta CDR3 regions were amplified from genomic DNA using the immunoSEQ Assay, a bias-controlled multiplex PCR. The paper's data handling went like this. The number of nucleated cells in each sample was estimated by amplification of reference gene primers within the assay. To quantify the absolute abundance of each unique TCRbeta CDR3 rearrangement, sequence reads were collapsed and filtered. For each sample, productive Simpson clonality was calculated as the square root of Simpson's diversity index over productive rearrangements. TCRdb provides this immuneACCESS table in a form limited to in-frame rearrangements. Some clones are lacking; in checked studies, under half of them reflect an unresolved V gene, and why the rest are absent is not known. The V and J calls and the clone size are those of that table, but D and trimming were determined from the DNA. The sample table holds about 200,000 clones, of which roughly 85% were seen once. Of the sample, 2.4% is held by the ten largest clones.

The clonotype comes from a woman aged 70-85 years with COVID-19, enrolled during active disease. Material for sequencing was peripheral blood. This chain joins TRBV4-3 to TRBJ1-2, and possibly TRBD1, on 6 matching bases. The CDR3 reads CASSQSSDSRFPAGYTF. The DNA is as follows: TGCGCCAGCAGCCAATCTTCGGACAGCCGTTTTCCCGCGGGCTACACCTTC.